This TCR beta chain was retrieved from a study of T cells in Graves' hyperthyroidism and ophthalmopathy. Germline values: CDR1 LNHDA, CDR2 SQIVND (reference sequence). The CDR3 length is 15 residues. V shed 3 bases and J 6 bases; nucleotides not matched to a gene: 5. TCR beta CDR3 regions were amplified from RNA transcripts. With the HTBI primer set, the TCR CDR3 went through a first round of RT-PCR. TCRdb used MiXCR to reprocess the multiplex PCR reads, holding one entry per CDR3 protein. Here the sample spans about 380,000 distinct CDR3 sequences, roughly 12% being singletons. Each diagnosis was grounded in clinical symptoms, serum thyroxine and TRAb, thyroid ultrasound, and orbital computed tomography. This sample holds PBMCs from approximately 10 ml fresh peripheral blood.

The genes are TRBV19 and TRBJ2-2; 9 positions agree with TRBD1. The sequence was obtained from a man aged 25 to 40 with Graves' hyperthyroidism that later progressed to Graves' ophthalmopathy. Sequenced material: blood. Here the CDR3 DNA reads TGTGCCAGTAGTATCCATGACAGGGGGGCCGGGGAGCTGTTTTTT. Its translation is CASSIHDRGAGELFF.